These 3 T cell receptor beta chains share one sample of origin, sequenced in a study of cytomegalovirus exposure and HLA in healthy donors. Researchers ran the PCR with 60 Vbeta and 13 Jbeta primers. Profiling relied on immunoSEQ multiplex PCR, and the TCRdb table lists in-frame clones only, not all of them. This sample has 150,000 to 200,000 clones; around 80% occur once, and the top ten carry approximately 4.4%. The sample comprised PBMCs. These receptors all come from a woman aged 25 to 39 in good health and CMV-seropositive.

The rearrangement uses TRBV5-1 and TRBJ2-7; TRBD2 matches 7 bases. The V gene end was trimmed by 2 bases and the J gene end by 0 bases; junction bases not matched to a gene: 5. CDR3 size: 15 residues. The germline V gene has CDR1 SGHRS and CDR2 YFSETQ. DNA of the CDR3: TGCGCCAGCAGCTTCGGGGGGACCAACTCCTACGAGCAGTACTTC. Its translation is CASSFGGTNSYEQYF. Combining the CDR3 with reference TRBV5-1 and TRBJ2-7 gives the whole variable domain KAGVTQTPRYLIKTRGQQVTLSCSPISGHRSVSWYQQTPGQGLQFLFEYFSETQRNKGNFPGRFSGRQFSNSRSEMNVSTLELGDSALYLCASSFGGTNSYEQYFGPGTRLTVT.

The gene calls are TRBV6-6 and TRBJ2-7, with a possible D match to TRBD1 (6 bases). V lost 0 bases, J lost 3 bases, and 9 bases lay in between. Germline lookup yields CDR1 MNHNY and CDR2 SVGAGI (reference sequence). This CDR3 is 14 amino acids long. CDR3 DNA: TGTGCCAGCAGTTACTCCGGACAGAGCTACGAGCAGTACTTC. Its protein is CASSYSGQSYEQYF.

This clone came up once. The gene calls are TRBV7-7 and TRBJ2-2; D is ambiguous. Germline CDR1 is SSHAT and CDR2 is FNYEAQ (reference sequence). This CDR3 has 14 residues. The V end was cut by 2 bases, the J end by 1 base, with 5 bases between. The CDR3 region is CASSLTVNTGELFF. The CDR3 DNA follows: TGTGCCAGCAGCTTAACTGTGAACACCGGGGAGCTGTTTTTT.